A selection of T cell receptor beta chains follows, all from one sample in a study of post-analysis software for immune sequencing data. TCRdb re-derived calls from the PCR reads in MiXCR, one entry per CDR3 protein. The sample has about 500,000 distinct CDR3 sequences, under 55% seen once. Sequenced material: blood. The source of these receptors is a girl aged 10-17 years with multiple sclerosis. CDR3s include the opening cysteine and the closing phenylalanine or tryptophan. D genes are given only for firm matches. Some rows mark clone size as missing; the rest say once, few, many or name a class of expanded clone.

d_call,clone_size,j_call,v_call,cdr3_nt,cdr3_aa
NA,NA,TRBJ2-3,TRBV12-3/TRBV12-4,TGTGCCAGCAGGTTAACCAGGGGCACAGATACGCAGTATTTT,CASRLTRGTDTQYF
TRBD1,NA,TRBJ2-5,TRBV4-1,TGCGCCAGCAGCCAACCCCGAGACAGGGGACAGACCCAGTACTTC,CASSQPRDRGQTQYF
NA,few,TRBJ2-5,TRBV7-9,TGTGCCAGCAGCTTAGGGACGGGAAAAGAGACCCAGTACTTC,CASSLGTGKETQYF
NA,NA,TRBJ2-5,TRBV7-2,TGTGCCAGCAGCTTAGGTAGAAGGCCAGGGACCCAGTACTTC,CASSLGRRPGTQYF
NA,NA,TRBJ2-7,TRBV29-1,TGCAGCGTTGGCAAAGGTGGCGAGCAGTACTTC,CSVGKGGEQYF
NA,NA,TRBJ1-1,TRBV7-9,TGTGCCAGCAGCTTAGGAACGGGAATGGGTGAAGCTTTCTTT,CASSLGTGMGEAFF
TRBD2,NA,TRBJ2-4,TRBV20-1,TGCAGTGCCCCGTCGGGGGGGCGGGAGCAGTACTTC,CSAPSGGREQYF
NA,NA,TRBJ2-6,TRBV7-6,TGTGCCAGCAGCGTTGAGAAGACCTGGGCCAACGTCCTGACTTTC,CASSVEKTWANVLTF
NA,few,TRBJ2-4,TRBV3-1,TGTGCCAGCAGCCCCACAGCAGTCCTAGGCGGGGAAAACATTCAGTACTTC,CASSPTAVLGGENIQYF
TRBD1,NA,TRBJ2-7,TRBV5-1,TGCGCCAGCTGCCGAGGGGACAGGGATTTATACGAGCAGTACTTC,CASCRGDRDLYEQYF
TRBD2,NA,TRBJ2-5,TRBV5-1,TGCGCCAGCAGCTTGAATCTAGCGGGAGGGCCGGGGGAGACCCAGTACTTC,CASSLNLAGGPGETQYF
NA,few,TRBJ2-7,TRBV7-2,TGTGCCAGCAGCCCTCGGTGGGCAGGGAGGGAGCAGTACTTC,CASSPRWAGREQYF
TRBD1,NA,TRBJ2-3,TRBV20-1,TGCAGTGCTTACAAGACAGGGGGCGAAGATACGCAGTATTTT,CSAYKTGGEDTQYF
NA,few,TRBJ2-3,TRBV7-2,TGTGCCAGCAGCTCGGTGGATACGCAGTATTTT,CASSSVDTQYF
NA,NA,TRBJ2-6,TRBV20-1,TGCAGTGCTGCGGAGTCTGGGGCCAACGTCCTGACTTTC,CSAAESGANVLTF
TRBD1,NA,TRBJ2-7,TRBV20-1,TGCAGTGCTAGATCAGGGGGCGCGCGGGAGCAGTACTTC,CSARSGGAREQYF
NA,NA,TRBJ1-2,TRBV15,TGTGCCACCAGCAGACCCGGGACAATCCGAGCTAACTATGGCTACACCTTC,CATSRPGTIRANYGYTF
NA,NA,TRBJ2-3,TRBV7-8,TGTGCCAGCAGCTTGGCGGGACAGTCTGGAGATACGCAGTATTTT,CASSLAGQSGDTQYF
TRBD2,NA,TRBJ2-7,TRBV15,TGTGCCGCCAGCCGAACTAGCGAGGCCTACGAGCAGTACTTC,CAASRTSEAYEQYF
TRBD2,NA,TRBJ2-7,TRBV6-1,TGTGCCAGCAGTCCTAGCGGAACCTACGAGCAGTACTTC,CASSPSGTYEQYF